This T cell receptor (beta chain) came from a study of long-term antiretroviral therapy in people with HIV. Study results and limitations: Diversity measured after ART increased yet remained under transplant donor controls. Controls exceeded HIV repertoires in CDR3 length range.

This CDR3 contains 15 residues. V was pared by 4 bases and J by 7 bases, with 14 bases between. From germline, CDR1 is MNHEY and CDR2 SMNVEV (reference sequence). Donors each had at least one pre-ART PBMC sample and at least two post-ART ones. Notes on this clone: Its antigen is unidentified.

The run of the v3.0 immunoSEQ assay was at survey level. Sequencing targeted about 40,000-50,000 T-cell genomes per sample. The assay was immunoSEQ multiplex PCR, and TCRdb's table has in-frame clones only and misses some. The sample has approximately 22,000 clones; around 84% are singletons. The sample consisted of unsorted PBMCs, taken 1.9 years after starting antiretroviral therapy. The chain joins TRBV27 to TRBJ1-6; D is unclear. The TCR sequence derives from a woman aged 50 to 65 with HIV. The CDR3 region is CASSSRGTANSPLHF. The CDR3 bases are TGTGCCAGCAGTTCGCGGGGAACGGCCAATTCACCCCTCCACTTT.